This TCR beta chain stems from a study of chemoradiotherapy in HPV16-positive cancers. Study conclusions and caveats: HPV-specific T cells were functionally defined from only a couple of HPV16-positive patients. Non-HPV-specific T cells did not expand in tumors during treatment, whereas candidate HPV-specific clones and E7-related motifs did. In HPV16-positive patients, HPV-responsive T-cell expansion tracked better recurrence-free survival.

This CDR3 is 12 amino acids long. The germline V gene has CDR1 SGHVS and CDR2 FNYEAQ. Only in-frame clones appear in the TCRdb table, and some are missing; sequencing was by immunoSEQ multiplex PCR. The sample lists 20,000 to 25,000 clones, roughly 86% occurring once. A word on this clone: Antigen: not known.

The input for sequencing was blood, taken from a patient who underwent chemoradiotherapy. This chain joins TRBV7-6 and TRBJ2-5; TRBD1 agrees at 7 bases. The tail of the sequence fits TRBJ2-7 better, so the J call may be wrong. The origin of this receptor is a human donor with HPV-associated anogenital cancer. CDR3 loop: CASSLRGREQYF. In nucleotides, the CDR3 is TGTGCCAGCAGCTTAAGGGGGCGCGAGCAGTACTTC.